One and the same sample provided the 18 T cell receptor beta chains below, sequenced in a study of control samples from healthy donors and cancer patients. This table comes from immunoSEQ multiplex PCR, and its TCRdb copy is limited to in-frame clones, with some not included. The sample has 90,000 to 110,000 clones; around 89% are singletons. Source material: blood. The receptor source for this set is a woman in her forties or fifties in good health.

The chain combines TRBV7-2 with TRBJ2-1; 8 nucleotides align to TRBD1. Germline assignment: CDR1 SGHTA and CDR2 FQGNSA. J gave up 3 bases and V 5 bases, and 6 bases lay outside the gene matches. The CDR3 extends over 15 amino acids. The CDR3 spells CASSPRQGRYNEQFF. The CDR3 DNA follows: TGTGCCAGCAGCCCCCGACAGGGGCGCTACAATGAGCAGTTCTTC.

V usage is TRBV18 and J usage is TRBJ2-1, with 8 bases identical to TRBD1. V shed 0 bases and J 3 bases; nucleotides not matched to a gene: 1. The germline gives CDR1 KGHSH, CDR2 LQKENI. The CDR3 consists of 15 residues. The CDR3 reads CASSPPGTGYNEQFF. The CDR3, as DNA: TGTGCCAGCTCACCACCCGGGACAGGCTACAATGAGCAGTTCTTC.

J is TRBJ1-4 and V is TRBV6-5, with D hard to call. Germline CDR1 MNHEY, CDR2 SVGAGI. Trimming took 2 bases from V and 3 from J, leaving 10 bases between them. The CDR3 has 15 amino acids. CDR3 bases: TGTGCCAGCAGTTACGTTTTCAGATCTAATGAAAAACTGTTTTTT. Translated: CASSYVFRSNEKLFF.

This CDR3 is CATSDSRTGGKKLFF. The CDR3 nucleotides read TGTGCCACCAGTGACTCTAGGACAGGGGGTAAAAAACTGTTTTTT. The chain joins TRBV24-1 to TRBJ1-4, with TRBD1 matching 10 bases. The CDR3 runs 15 residues. V shed 4 bases, J shed 9 bases, and the junction held 7 bases outside the gene matches. Germline loops: CDR1 KGHDR, CDR2 SFDVKD.

This chain links TRBV7-2 with TRBJ1-2; D remains unclear. V was pared by 1 base and J by 4 bases, with 13 bases between. CDR3 size: 15 residues. The V gene's germline CDR1 is SGHTA and CDR2 FQGNSA. CDR3 DNA: TGTGCCAGCAGCTTAGATGGGATGCAAGCCTATGGCTACACCTTC. The encoded protein is CASSLDGMQAYGYTF.

DNA for the CDR3: TGTGCCAGCAGCCAGGCGGGACGTACGCAGTATTTT. Its translation: CASSQAGRTQYF. The chain couples TRBV11-2 to TRBJ2-3; TRBD2 is a possible D gene (6 bases). CDR1 and CDR2 (germline): SGHAT, FQNNGV. V dropped 5 bases and J dropped 8 bases, with 11 bases sitting between them. The CDR3 runs 12 residues. Full variable domain (outside the CDR3, taken from reference TRBV11-2 and TRBJ2-3): EAGVAQSPRYKIIEKRQSVAFWCNPISGHATLYWYQQILGQGPKLLIQFQNNGVVDDSQLPKDRFSAERLKGVDSTLKIQPAKLEDSAVYLCASSQAGRTQYFGPGTRLTVL.

V gene TRBV2 combines with J gene TRBJ2-2, with 7 bases fitting TRBD1. This CDR3 comprises 16 residues. V lost 3 bases to trimming and J lost 0 bases; unmatched junction nucleotides: 4. Germline-derived CDR1 and CDR2 are SNHLY and FYNNEI. The CDR3 loop reads CASSDTTGANTGELFF. The CDR3 coding sequence is TGTGCCAGCAGTGACACCACAGGGGCGAACACCGGGGAGCTGTTTTTT.

The chain uses TRBV19 and TRBJ1-1, with 7 bases that match TRBD1. The CDR3 loop spans 16 amino acids. Trimming removed 6 bases from V and 1 base from J; junction bases left unmatched: 11. Germline V CDR1 and CDR2: LNHDA, SQIVND (reference sequence). This CDR3 is CASRHRGSAGNTEAFF. The CDR3, as DNA: TGTGCCAGTAGGCACAGGGGAAGCGCCGGGAACACTGAAGCTTTCTTT.

This clone appeared a single time. The chain employs TRBV6-6 and TRBJ1-1, with D unclear. The V gene's germline CDR1 is MNHNY and CDR2 SVGAGI (reference sequence). Trimming removed 9 bases from V and 2 bases from J, with 10 bases in between. The CDR3 sequence is 12 residues long. The chain's CDR3 is CASGRPNTEAFF. The CDR3 DNA reads as TGTGCCAGTGGCAGGCCAAACACTGAAGCTTTCTTT.

Here the CDR3 DNA reads TGTGCCAGCAGCCGGGACCGACAAAATGAAAAACTGTTTTTT. Protein product: CASSRDRQNEKLFF. The chain employs TRBV7-9 and TRBJ1-4; possibly TRBD1 for D (5 bases). The CDR3 is 14 residues long. From germline, CDR1 is SEHNR and CDR2 FQNEAQ (reference sequence). Trimming left V 5 bases short and J 5 bases short, with 12 bases between.

In its sample, this clone was seen once. The chain recombines TRBV6-5 with TRBJ1-4, with 7 bases matching TRBD1. This CDR3 comprises 15 residues. Germline V gene sequence: CDR1 MNHEY, CDR2 SVGAGI. V trimming: 2 bases; J trimming: 5 bases; junction bases outside the gene matches: 5. In DNA form, the CDR3 reads TGTGCCAGCAGTTACGGCGGGACAGAGAATGAAAAACTGTTTTTT. Translation gives CASSYGGTENEKLFF.

The J gene is TRBJ2-1, the V gene TRBV6-4; D remains unclear. Deletions cut 2 bases from V and 10 bases from J, with 9 bases between. Per germline, CDR1 MRHNA and CDR2 SNTAGT. This CDR3 is 12 amino acids long. The CDR3 region is CASSDKALEQFF. As DNA, the CDR3 is TGTGCCAGCAGTGACAAGGCGTTAGAGCAGTTCTTC.

The chain carries TRBV2 and TRBJ1-6; no firm D call. This CDR3 contains 12 residues. Trimming stripped 6 bases from V and 9 bases from J, with 9 bases between. From germline, CDR1 is SNHLY and CDR2 FYNNEI. The CDR3 is CASRGGGSPLHF. DNA of the CDR3: TGTGCCAGCAGGGGAGGTGGTTCACCCCTCCACTTT.

Remarks on this clone: Other DNA sequences in the sample encode the same CDR3. CDR3 nucleotides: TGTGCCAGCTCACCACAAGAGACCCAGTACTTC. As protein: CASSPQETQYF. V gene TRBV18 combines with J gene TRBJ2-5; D gene uncertain. Per germline, CDR1 KGHSH and CDR2 LQKENI. With 1 base removed from V and 3 bases from J, the gap between germline ends came to 0 bases. This CDR3 comprises 11 residues.

The genes are TRBV5-6 and TRBJ1-3, with a tentative D call TRBD1 (5 bases). Germline V gene lookup returns CDR1 SGHDT and CDR2 YYEEEE. V lost 4 bases, J lost 5 bases, and 13 bases lay in between. The CDR3 has 14 amino acids. CDR3 bases: TGTGCCAGCAGCCTCGGTGGGGGTAGAAACACCATATATTTT. As protein: CASSLGGGRNTIYF.

The table lists this clone with a few counts. V gene TRBV6-6 combines with J gene TRBJ1-2, with D possibly matching TRBD1 (6 bases). The CDR3 length is 15 residues. V was trimmed by 2 bases and J by 6 bases, leaving 16 bases between them. Germline loops: CDR1 MNHNY, CDR2 SVGAGI (reference sequence). In DNA form, the CDR3 reads TGTGCCAGCAGTTACGCCTTAGGCAGGGGAGATGGCTACACCTTC. This sequence encodes CASSYALGRGDGYTF.

V is TRBV6-6 and J is TRBJ2-7; TRBD2 agrees at 10 bases. CDR1 is MNHNY and CDR2 is SVGAGI in the germline V gene (reference sequence). Losses at the gene ends were 6 bases for V and 4 bases for J; bases not matched to a gene: 6. CDR3 length equals 14 residues. CDR3 sequence (DNA): TGTGCCAGCAGGGAACTAGCGGGGTTATACGAGCAGTACGTC. It codes for CASRELAGLYEQYV.

V gene TRBV25-1 combines with J gene TRBJ1-2; a weak D match, TRBD1 (6 bases). The length of the CDR3 is 14 residues. Trimming left V 0 bases short and J 7 bases short, with 12 bases between. CDR1 and CDR2 from the germline V gene are MGHDK and SYGVNS. The chain's CDR3 is CASSEYFGGRGYTF. For the CDR3, the DNA is TGTGCCAGCAGTGAATATTTCGGGGGGCGTGGCTACACCTTC.